This T cell receptor (beta chain) was retrieved from a study of OX40 agonist ivuxolimab in advanced cancers. The study in broad terms: Ivuxolimab was a fully human IgG2 agonistic monoclonal antibody targeting the costimulatory receptor OX40 (CD134). In the dose-escalation cohort, nearly 85% of patients were male, and the mean age was approximately 60 years with a range of roughly 20 to 85. The paper reports the monotherapy dose-escalation portion (N = 52 patients) of the phase I ivuxolimab trial. Intravenous ivuxolimab was administered to patients every 2 weeks at six dose levels: 0.01, 0.1, 0.3, 1.5, 3 and 10 mg/kg. Prior anti-PD-1, anti-PD-L1 or anti-CTLA-4 therapy was permitted, and approximately 41% of dose-escalation patients had received checkpoint inhibitors. The purpose of peripheral TCRbeta sequencing was to test whether ivuxolimab changed TCR sequence diversity and led to clonal T-cell expansion. Of the 50 or so patients in dose escalation, around 20 had hepatocellular carcinoma, roughly 15 had melanoma, 9 had renal cell carcinoma and 9 had head and neck cancer. Three dose-escalation patients achieved partial responses, one with hepatocellular carcinoma and two with cutaneous melanoma. Study-wide findings and limitations: In the 0.1-3.0 mg/kg groups, partial responders were among the patients with the lowest normalized peripheral clonal expansion, particularly in CD8+ T cells. After ivuxolimab, CD8+ T cells had more expanded clones than CD4+ T cells on average. The antigen specificity of the clonally expanded peripheral T cells was not determined. Low levels of normalized T-cell clonal expansion were also seen in some nonresponding patients. At doses of 0.1 to 3.0 mg/kg, clonal expansion of both CD4+ and CD8+ T cells in blood was seen between baseline and week 6.

There are a few counts of this clone. Its binding antigen is unknown. No qualities accompany the bases; no much larger clone lies one base away. Patients with a history of autoimmune disease or receiving systemic immunosuppression were excluded from the trial. Peripheral blood for TCR sequencing was collected from all dose cohorts at baseline, on cycle 4 day 1, and on cycle 7 day 1. Samples came from an open-label, multicenter, first-in-human phase I dose-escalation trial of ivuxolimab. Adults with locally advanced or metastatic melanoma, renal cell carcinoma, hepatocellular carcinoma or head and neck squamous cell carcinoma were enrolled in the trial. Before TCR sequencing, CD4+ and CD8+ T cells were separately sorted from peripheral blood. For sequencing of the TCRbeta CDR3 region, genomic DNA was extracted from the sorted cells. The immunoSEQ Assay was used to sequence the TCRbeta CDR3 regions. Here the immuneACCESS table is served through TCRdb, limited to in-frame sequences with V and J called. Missing clones are a known gap in these copies; in checked studies unresolved V genes cover under half, and the rest lacks a known reason. The sample table lists some 110,000 clones, just over 90% of them with a count of one. The ten largest clones take up around 0.15% of the sample.

Measured from the cysteine to the phenylalanine, the CDR3 is 11 residues long. The read is trimmed to its CDR3 DNA, 33 bases read in frame from base 1. According to the germline V gene, CDR1 reads MDHEN and CDR2 reads SYDVKM. The germline ends are 11 bases apart after V is trimmed by 10 bases and J by 5 bases. The chain employs TRBV28 and TRBJ1-2, with the D segment identity uncertain. This material consisted of CD4+ or CD8+ T cells sorted from blood, taken in a trial of the OX40 agonist ivuxolimab. The clonotype originates from an adult with an advanced solid tumor such as melanoma, head and neck, liver or kidney cancer. The DNA is TGTGCCACCAACGCCCAATATGGCTACACCTTC. Translated, it reads CATNAQYGYTF.